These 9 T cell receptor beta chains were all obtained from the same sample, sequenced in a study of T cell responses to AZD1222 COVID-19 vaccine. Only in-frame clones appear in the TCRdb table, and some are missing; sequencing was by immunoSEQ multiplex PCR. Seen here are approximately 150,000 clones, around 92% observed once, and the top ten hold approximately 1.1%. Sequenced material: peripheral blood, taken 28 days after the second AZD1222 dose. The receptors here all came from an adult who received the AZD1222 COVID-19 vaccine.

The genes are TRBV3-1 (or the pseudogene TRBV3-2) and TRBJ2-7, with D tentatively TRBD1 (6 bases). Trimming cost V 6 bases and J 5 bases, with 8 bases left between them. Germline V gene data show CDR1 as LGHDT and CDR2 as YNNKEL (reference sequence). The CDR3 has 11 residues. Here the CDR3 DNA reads TGTGCCAGCAGTAGGGGGAACGAGCAGTACTTC. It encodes CASSRGNEQYF.

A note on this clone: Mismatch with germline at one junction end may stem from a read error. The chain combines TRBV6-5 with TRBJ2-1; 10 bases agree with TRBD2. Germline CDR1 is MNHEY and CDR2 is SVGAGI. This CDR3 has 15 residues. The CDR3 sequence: CASSDSAGGHHEQFF. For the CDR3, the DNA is TGTGCCAGCAGTGACTCAGCGGGGGGGCATCATGAGCAGTTCTTC.

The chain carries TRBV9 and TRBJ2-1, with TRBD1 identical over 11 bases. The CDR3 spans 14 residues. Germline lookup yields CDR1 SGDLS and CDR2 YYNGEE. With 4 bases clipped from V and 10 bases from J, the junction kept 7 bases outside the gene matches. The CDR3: CASSSRTGGIEQFF. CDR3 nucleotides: TGTGCCAGCAGCTCCCGGACAGGGGGCATCGAGCAGTTCTTC.

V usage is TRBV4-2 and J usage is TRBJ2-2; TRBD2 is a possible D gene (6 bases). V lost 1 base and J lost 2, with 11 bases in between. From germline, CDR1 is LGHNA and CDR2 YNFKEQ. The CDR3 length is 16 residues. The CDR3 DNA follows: TGTGCCAGCAGCCAAGCGGTAGCGGAAAACACCGGGGAGCTGTTTTTT. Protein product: CASSQAVAENTGELFF.

CDR3 coding DNA: TGTGCCAGCAGCTTCGGTGACACGAGCTCCTACGAGCAGTACTTC. Its protein is CASSFGDTSSYEQYF. The chain carries TRBV11-2 and TRBJ2-7, with D hard to call. The CDR3 has 15 residues. Germline V gives CDR1 SGHAT, CDR2 FQNNGV. V lost 3 bases to trimming and J lost 0 bases, with 12 bases between them.

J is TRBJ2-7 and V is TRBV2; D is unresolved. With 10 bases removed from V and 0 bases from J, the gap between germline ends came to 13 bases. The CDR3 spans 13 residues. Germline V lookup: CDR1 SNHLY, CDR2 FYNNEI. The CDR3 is CATRLLISYEQYF. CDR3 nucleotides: TGTGCCACCAGACTTCTTATCTCCTACGAGCAGTACTTC.

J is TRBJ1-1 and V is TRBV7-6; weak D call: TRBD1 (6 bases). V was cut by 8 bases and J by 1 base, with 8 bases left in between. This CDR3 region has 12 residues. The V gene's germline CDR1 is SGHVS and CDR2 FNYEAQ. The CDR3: CASAGENTEAFF. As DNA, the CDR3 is TGTGCCAGCGCAGGGGAGAACACTGAAGCTTTCTTT.

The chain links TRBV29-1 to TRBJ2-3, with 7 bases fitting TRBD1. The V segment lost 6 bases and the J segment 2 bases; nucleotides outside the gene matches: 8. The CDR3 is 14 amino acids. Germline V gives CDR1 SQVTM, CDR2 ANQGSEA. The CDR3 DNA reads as TGCAGCGTCCGAACAGGGGCTAACACAGATACGCAGTATTTT. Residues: CSVRTGANTDTQYF.

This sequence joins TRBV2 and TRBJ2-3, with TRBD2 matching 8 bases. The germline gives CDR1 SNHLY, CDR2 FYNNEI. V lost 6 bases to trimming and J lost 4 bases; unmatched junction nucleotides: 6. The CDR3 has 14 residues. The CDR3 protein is CASRSSGGSDTQYF. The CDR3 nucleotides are TGTGCCAGCAGGTCGAGCGGGGGCTCAGATACGCAGTATTTT. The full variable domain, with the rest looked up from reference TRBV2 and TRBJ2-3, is EPEVTQTPSHQVTQMGQEVILRCVPISNHLYFYWYRQILGQKVEFLVSFYNNEISEKSEIFDDQFSVERPDGSNFTLKIRSTKLEDSAMYFCASRSSGGSDTQYFGPGTRLTVL.